Reported below is one T cell receptor beta chain. Its antigen is currently unknown. Since a much larger clone is just one base distant, this may be a read error. Given the absence of the conserved phenylalanine or tryptophan at the CDR3 end, a read error is likely. According to the study, TCR beta libraries were built with iRepertoire HTBI primers and CDR3-region Arm-PCR. MiXCR, applied by TCRdb to the multiplex PCR reads, yields one record per CDR3 protein. This sample has approximately 400,000 distinct CDR3 sequences; about a quarter occur once, and the top ten carry over 25%. The sample originates from a study of regulatory T cells in long-lasting Graves disease. Study-wide results and limits: Persistent patients had more shared public clonotypes (approximately 2,700) than new patients (about 880). Investigators studied peripheral blood only, not thyroid tissue.

The time point was: persistent/refractory GD, antithyroid drugs over 5 years with positive TRAb. There was RNA extracted from PBMCs, and the TCR library was made from it. The material sequenced was peripheral blood mononuclear cells (PBMCs), taken when the disease was refractory, from a patient treated with antithyroid drugs. This TCR was sampled from a female donor with Graves disease.

CDR3 region: CASRDRDKNYEQYS. The CDR3 region has the DNA TGTGCCAGCAGAGACCGGGACAAGAACTACGAGCAGTACTCC. The chain carries TRBV28 and TRBJ2-7; weak D call: TRBD1 (6 bases). Trimming shortened V by 6 bases and J by 3 bases, and 15 bases separated the two germline ends. Germline V gene sequence: CDR1 MDHEN, CDR2 SYDVKM. CDR3 length: 14 amino acids.